This entry lists 32 T cell receptor beta chains sequenced from one sample in a study of beta chain features in type 1 diabetes. TCRB transcripts that were expressed got sequenced, as all of the isolated RNA had been reverse transcribed. Some clones are missing from TCRdb's copy, which holds only in-frame ones; the method was immunoSEQ multiplex PCR. The sample has roughly 350,000 clones, 11% seen once; the top ten hold roughly 0.014%. The material sequenced was naive CD4+ T cells from blood. All receptors derive from a woman aged 30 to 39 in good health.

The CDR3 coding sequence is TGTGCCTGGACCCGACTAGCGGGAGGTCGGTCAGATACGCAGTATTTT. The encoded protein is CAWTRLAGGRSDTQYF. J is TRBJ2-3 and V is TRBV30, with 13 bases fitting TRBD2. Germline V gives CDR1 GTSNPN, CDR2 SVGIG (reference sequence). CDR3 length: 16 amino acids. J lost 4 bases, V lost 4 bases, and 8 bases had no gene match.

The chain employs TRBV6-5 and TRBJ2-7; D may be TRBD2 (7 bases). The CDR3 has 13 residues. Germline V lookup: CDR1 MNHEY, CDR2 SVGAGI. V dropped 4 bases and J dropped 4 bases, with 11 bases sitting between them. The CDR3 region has the DNA TGTGCCAGCAGTTTACAGGGAGGGTACGAGCAGTACTTC. Translation: CASSLQGGYEQYF.

This clone was found a few times. The chain couples TRBV23-1 to TRBJ2-6; the match to TRBD1 covers 7 bases. TRBV23-1 is labeled an ORF, and its function is uncertain. V was pared by 4 bases and J by 0 bases, with 15 bases of the junction left unmatched. CDR3 length equals 20 residues. In nucleotides, the CDR3 is TGCGCCAGCAGTCGCCTACCGGGACAGCCGACCGCCTCTGGGGCCAACGTCCTGACTTTC. It yields the protein CASSRLPGQPTASGANVLTF.

This chain links TRBV7-3 with TRBJ2-5; TRBD2 matches at 8 bases. V gave up 4 bases and J gave up 5 bases; unmatched junction bases: 6. In germline, CDR1 is SGHTA, CDR2 FQGTGA. The CDR3 is made up of 14 amino acids. The CDR3 region has the DNA TGTGCCAGCAGCTCGTTGACTAGCGCGGAGACCCAGTACTTC. It is translated as CASSSLTSAETQYF. Supplemented by reference TRBV7-3 and TRBJ2-5, the full variable domain reads GAGVSQTPSNKVTEKGKYVELRCDPISGHTALYWYRQSLGQGPEFLIYFQGTGAADDSGLPNDRFFAVRPEGSVSTLKIQRTERGDSAVYLCASSSLTSAETQYFGPGTRLLVL.

This clone has more than one count but fewer than ten. The chain recombines TRBV18 with TRBJ2-7; TRBD1 aligns across 7 bases. Germline V gene lookup returns CDR1 KGHSH and CDR2 LQKENI. V trimming: 2 bases; J trimming: 6 bases; junction bases outside the gene matches: 4. CDR3 size: 13 residues. As DNA, the CDR3 is TGTGCCAGCTCACCATTCGACAGGGCCGAGCAGTACTTC. Encoded protein: CASSPFDRAEQYF.

CDR3 DNA: TGTGCCAGCAGCCCCGGGGGTCACGAGCAGTACTTC. Residues: CASSPGGHEQYF. The genes are TRBV28 and TRBJ2-7; D is possibly TRBD2 (6 bases). V shed 6 bases and J shed 5 bases, with 11 bases lying between them. This CDR3 comprises 12 residues. Germline V lookup: CDR1 MDHEN, CDR2 SYDVKM.

This chain connects TRBV25-1 to TRBJ2-3, with 10 bases matching TRBD1. Per germline, CDR1 MGHDK and CDR2 SYGVNS. The V gene end was trimmed by 7 bases and the J gene end by 8 bases; junction bases not matched to a gene: 9. The CDR3 contains 14 residues. CDR3 DNA sequence: TGTGCCAGCAACCAACCGGGACAGGGGATTACGCAGTATTTT. This gives the protein CASNQPGQGITQYF.

The genes are TRBV2 and TRBJ2-1; D not certain. The germline V gene encodes CDR1 SNHLY and CDR2 FYNNEI. V lost 3 bases and J lost 5, with 14 bases in between. The CDR3 covers 15 residues. The CDR3 DNA sequence: TGTGCCAGCAGTGATTACTCGGTTTATCACAATGAGCAGTTCTTC. This encodes CASSDYSVYHNEQFF.

This chain links TRBV9 with TRBJ2-5, with TRBD2 identical over 10 bases. CDR1 is SGDLS and CDR2 is YYNGEE in the germline V gene. The CDR3 covers 16 residues. After removal of 0 bases from V and 5 bases from J, the junction contained 7 bases not matched to a gene. The CDR3 DNA reads as TGTGCCAGCAGCGTAGGCTCTAGCGGGAGAGTGGAGACCCAGTACTTC. Its protein is CASSVGSSGRVETQYF.

Only a few counts were recorded for this clone. The chain has TRBV7-9 and TRBJ2-3; 8 bases are a match to TRBD2. Trimming cost V 4 bases and J 5 bases; bases outside gene matches: 8. CDR1 SEHNR and CDR2 FQNEAQ come from the germline V gene (reference sequence). The CDR3 totals 15 residues. CDR3 nucleotide sequence: TGTGCCAGCAGCTCCGGGAGGGCCACGGGAGATACGCAGTATTTT. Translated: CASSSGRATGDTQYF.

V gene TRBV9 combines with J gene TRBJ2-1; 14 bases match TRBD2. V was clipped by 0 bases and J by 7 bases; unmatched bases: 9. Germline loops: CDR1 SGDLS, CDR2 YYNGEE. The CDR3 extends over 18 amino acids. CDR3 in DNA: TGTGCCAGCAGCGTAGAGTTGGGGGGACTAGCGGGAGCGAATGAGCAGTTCTTC. Its protein product is CASSVELGGLAGANEQFF.

The V call is TRBV7-2, the J call TRBJ2-7; 13 bases match TRBD2. The germline CDR1 and CDR2 sequences are SGHTA and FQGNSA. Unmatched junction bases numbered 3, after V lost 4 bases and J lost 3 bases. The CDR3 length is 15 residues. The CDR3 region has the DNA TGTGCCAGCAGCTCAGGGACTAGCGGGATCTACGAGCAGTACTTC. Protein product: CASSSGTSGIYEQYF.

This clone was observed a few times. The chain links TRBV5-1 to TRBJ2-1; TRBD2 matches at 9 bases. Germline assignment: CDR1 SGHRS and CDR2 YFSETQ. Trimming cost V 3 bases and J 2 bases; bases outside gene matches: 6. The CDR3 has 16 amino acids. CDR3 loop: CASSWKTSGTYNEQFF. The CDR3 DNA follows: TGCGCCAGCAGCTGGAAGACTAGCGGCACCTACAATGAGCAGTTCTTC. The whole variable domain, remainder taken from reference TRBV5-1 and TRBJ2-1, is KAGVTQTPRYLIKTRGQQVTLSCSPISGHRSVSWYQQTPGQGLQFLFEYFSETQRNKGNFPGRFSGRQFSNSRSEMNVSTLELGDSALYLCASSWKTSGTYNEQFFGPGTRLTVL.

This rearrangement joins TRBV7-9 to TRBJ2-5; 7 bases line up with TRBD1. The trim removed 6 bases at V and 0 bases at J, leaving 10 bases unmatched. CDR3 length: 16 amino acids. Looked up from germline, CDR1 is SEHNR and CDR2 is FQNEAQ (reference sequence). CDR3 sequence reads: CASRSKGAKYQETQYF. The CDR3 DNA follows: TGTGCCAGCAGATCAAAGGGGGCCAAGTACCAAGAGACCCAGTACTTC.

In its sample, this clone was seen a few times. The rearrangement uses TRBV18 and TRBJ2-1, with TRBD2 identical over 7 bases. This CDR3 contains 17 residues. Germline V lookup: CDR1 KGHSH, CDR2 LQKENI. Trimming removed 0 bases from V and 8 bases from J; junction bases left unmatched: 13. CDR3: CASSPPWSAGVSDEQFF. The CDR3 DNA reads as TGTGCCAGCTCACCACCGTGGTCTGCGGGAGTTTCGGATGAGCAGTTCTTC.

This clone was counted between two and nine times. This chain joins TRBV7-9 and TRBJ1-5, with 7 bases that match TRBD1. Trimming removed 3 bases from V and 3 bases from J; junction bases left unmatched: 11. Germline CDR1 and CDR2: SEHNR and FQNEAQ (reference sequence). The CDR3 has 17 amino acids. CDR3 DNA: TGTGCCAGCAGCTTGGGGACAACAGGGGCCCTCAATCAGCCCCAGCATTTT. Amino acids: CASSLGTTGALNQPQHF.

This clone has just one count. The V and J genes are TRBV19 and TRBJ1-1; no definite D call. The CDR3 is made up of 14 amino acids. The germline CDR1 and CDR2 sequences are LNHDA and SQIVND (reference sequence). V was clipped by 4 bases and J by 1 base, with 10 bases between them. Here the CDR3 DNA reads TGTGCCAGTAGTAAGTTGGGCCCGAACACTGAAGCTTTCTTT. It codes for CASSKLGPNTEAFF.

J is TRBJ2-2 and V is TRBV19; 8 bases map to TRBD1. V shed 6 bases, J shed 5 bases, and the junction held 5 bases outside the gene matches. The germline V gene has CDR1 LNHDA and CDR2 SQIVND (reference sequence). The CDR3 contains 14 residues. The CDR3 loop reads CASSETGATGELFF. The CDR3 coding sequence is TGTGCCAGTAGCGAGACAGGGGCTACCGGGGAGCTGTTTTTT.

The V and J genes are TRBV5-1 and TRBJ1-5; 7 positions match TRBD1. The ends lost 1 base at V and 7 bases at J; junction bases unmatched: 5. Germline lookup yields CDR1 SGHRS and CDR2 YFSETQ. The CDR3 length is 14 residues. CDR3 DNA sequence: TGCGCCAGCAGCTTGACGACAGGGAGGCAGCCCCAGCATTTT. Its protein is CASSLTTGRQPQHF.

This chain uses TRBV4-2 with TRBJ2-7; 15 positions agree with TRBD2. CDR3 length: 17 residues. CDR1 LGHNA and CDR2 YNFKEQ come from the germline V gene. The V and J ends lost 3 bases and 6 bases, in that order; junction bases with no gene match: 9. The CDR3 nucleotides are TGTGCCAGCAGCCAGGCAGGACTAGCGGGAGGGAAAGGCGAGCAGTACTTC. Amino acid sequence: CASSQAGLAGGKGEQYF.

The chain has TRBV7-2 and TRBJ2-1; D may be TRBD1 (5 bases). Germline values: CDR1 SGHTA, CDR2 FQGNSA. This CDR3 is 16 amino acids long. With 2 bases removed from V and 1 base from J, the gap between germline ends came to 12 bases. CDR3 sequence (DNA): TGTGCCAGCAGCTTAATAGGCGGACATTCCTACAATGAGCAGTTCTTC. It codes for CASSLIGGHSYNEQFF.

The sample holds a few counts of this clone. The gene calls are TRBV7-9 and TRBJ2-5, with 9 bases matching TRBD2. V lost 1 base and J lost 5; bases outside the gene matches: 5. From germline, CDR1 is SEHNR and CDR2 FQNEAQ (reference sequence). The CDR3 totals 15 residues. CDR3 sequence: CASSLGGLAGETQYF. DNA of the CDR3: TGTGCCAGCAGCTTAGGGGGACTAGCCGGGGAGACCCAGTACTTC. Using reference TRBV7-9 and TRBJ2-5 for the parts outside the CDR3, the full variable domain is DTGVSQNPRHKITKRGQNVTFRCDPISEHNRLYWYRQTLGQGPEFLTYFQNEAQLEKSRLLSDRFSAERPKGSFSTLEIQRTEQGDSAMYLCASSLGGLAGETQYFGPGTRLLVL.

The sample holds a few counts of this clone. This chain connects TRBV7-3 to TRBJ2-5; weak D call: TRBD1 (5 bases). Germline CDR1 SGHTA, CDR2 FQGTGA. Deletions cut 5 bases from V and 1 base from J, with 14 bases between. The CDR3 covers 15 residues. The CDR3 loop is CASSAHQGFQETQYF. In DNA form, the CDR3 reads TGTGCCAGCAGCGCCCATCAGGGTTTCCAAGAGACCCAGTACTTC.

The gene calls are TRBV29-1 and TRBJ1-1; D may be TRBD1 (5 bases). The germline V and J ends were trimmed by 1 base and 4 bases, with 10 bases remaining between them. The CDR3 loop spans 13 amino acids. CDR1 is SQVTM and CDR2 is ANQGSEA in the germline V gene. In DNA form, the CDR3 reads TGCAGCGTTGAAGGGGGCCAGGTCACTGAAGCTTTCTTT. Its translation is CSVEGGQVTEAFF.

The table lists this clone with a few counts. The rearrangement links TRBV7-2 to TRBJ2-7; possible D gene TRBD1, 6 bases. Germline CDR1 reads SGHTA; CDR2 reads FQGNSA. Trimming took off 3 bases at V and 2 bases at J, with 11 bases between the two ends. This CDR3 has 14 amino acids. Here the CDR3 DNA reads TGTGCCAGCAGCTTCGTCGGGACACCCTACGAGCAGTACTTC. It translates to CASSFVGTPYEQYF.

V and J are TRBV27 and TRBJ2-7, with 9 bases lining up with TRBD2. V trimming: 6 bases; J trimming: 2 bases; junction bases outside the gene matches: 11. Germline CDR1 MNHEY, CDR2 SMNVEV (reference sequence). This CDR3 is built from 16 residues. This CDR3 is CASRWLAGSPAYEQYF. CDR3 DNA sequence: TGTGCCAGCAGGTGGCTAGCGGGATCCCCCGCCTACGAGCAGTACTTC.

This chain links TRBV7-2 with TRBJ2-7; 12 nucleotides align to TRBD1. This CDR3 contains 15 residues. CDR1 is SGHTA, CDR2 FQGNSA, per germline. V trimming: 4 bases; J trimming: 6 bases; junction bases outside the gene matches: 7. The chain's CDR3 is CASSSPGQGAGEQYF. The CDR3 DNA reads as TGTGCCAGCAGCTCACCGGGACAGGGGGCTGGCGAGCAGTACTTC.

The chain employs TRBV9 and TRBJ2-2; TRBD2 is a possible D gene (6 bases). This CDR3 is built from 16 residues. The ends were cut back, 0 bases at V and 6 bases at J, with 15 bases in the middle. Germline V CDR1 and CDR2: SGDLS, YYNGEE. CDR3 protein: CASSVAEGRGAGELFF. As DNA, the CDR3 is TGTGCCAGCAGCGTAGCGGAGGGGCGAGGCGCCGGGGAGCTGTTTTTT.

The chain recombines TRBV30 with TRBJ2-5; D unresolved. The V end lost 0 bases, the J end lost 5 bases, and 13 bases lay between the germline ends. This CDR3 contains 14 residues. Germline V CDR1 and CDR2: GTSNPN, SVGIG (reference sequence). As DNA, the CDR3 is TGTGCCTGGAGTGTCTTGGCGTCCGGGGAGACCCAGTACTTC. Protein: CAWSVLASGETQYF.

Concerning this clone itself: The identical CDR3 is also encoded by other nucleotide sequences in the sample. The chain uses TRBV7-6 and TRBJ2-1; 7 bases are shared with TRBD1. V was clipped by 5 bases and J by 1 base; unmatched bases: 5. This CDR3 has 15 residues. From germline, CDR1 is SGHVS and CDR2 FNYEAQ. The CDR3 loop is CASSPRQGSYNEQFF. CDR3 DNA: TGTGCCAGCAGCCCTCGACAGGGATCCTACAATGAGCAGTTCTTC. Combining the CDR3 with reference TRBV7-6 and TRBJ2-1 gives the whole variable domain GAGVSQSPRYKVTKRGQDVALRCDPISGHVSLYWYRQALGQGPEFLTYFNYEAQQDKSGLPNDRFSAERPEGSISTLTIQRTEQRDSAMYRCASSPRQGSYNEQFFGPGTRLTVL.

This clone appeared a few times. CDR3: CASSQVGVTGYTF. In DNA, the CDR3 is TGCGCCAGCAGCCAAGTCGGGGTCACTGGCTACACCTTC. The V gene is TRBV4-3, the J gene TRBJ1-2; no clear D. V lost 1 base and J 7 bases, leaving 10 bases between the germline ends. This CDR3 has 13 residues. CDR1 LGHNA and CDR2 YSLEER come from the germline V gene.

V is TRBV6-6 and J is TRBJ1-2; D unresolved. V was pared by 2 bases and J by 6 bases, with 7 bases between. The CDR3 covers 12 residues. The germline CDR1 and CDR2 sequences are MNHNY and SVGAGI (reference sequence). The CDR3 loop reads CASSYRENGYTF. In DNA, the CDR3 is TGTGCCAGCAGTTACCGGGAGAATGGCTACACCTTC.